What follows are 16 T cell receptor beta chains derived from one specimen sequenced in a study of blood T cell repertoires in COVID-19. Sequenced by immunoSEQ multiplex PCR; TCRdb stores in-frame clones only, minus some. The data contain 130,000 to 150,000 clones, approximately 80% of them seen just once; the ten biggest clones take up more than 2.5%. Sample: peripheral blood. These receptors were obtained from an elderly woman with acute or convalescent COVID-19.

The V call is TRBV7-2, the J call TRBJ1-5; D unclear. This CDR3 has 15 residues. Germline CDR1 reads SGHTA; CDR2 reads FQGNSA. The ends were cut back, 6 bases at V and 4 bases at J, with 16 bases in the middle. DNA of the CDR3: TGTGCCAGCAGAGAACGAGGGTCACAGAATCAGCCCCAGCATTTT. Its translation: CASRERGSQNQPQHF.

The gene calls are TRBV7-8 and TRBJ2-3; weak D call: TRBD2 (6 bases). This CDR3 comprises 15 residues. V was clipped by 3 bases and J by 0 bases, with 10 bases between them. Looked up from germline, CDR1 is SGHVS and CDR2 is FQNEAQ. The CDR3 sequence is CASSFEGTSTDTQYF. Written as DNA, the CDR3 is TGTGCCAGCAGCTTTGAGGGGACTAGCACAGATACGCAGTATTTT.

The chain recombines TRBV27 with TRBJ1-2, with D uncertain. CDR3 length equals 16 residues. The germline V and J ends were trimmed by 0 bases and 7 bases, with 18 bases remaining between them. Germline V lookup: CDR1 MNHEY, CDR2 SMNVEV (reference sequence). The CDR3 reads CASSLSIGSLPGGYTF. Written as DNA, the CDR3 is TGTGCCAGCAGTTTATCTATAGGCAGCCTACCGGGTGGCTACACCTTC.

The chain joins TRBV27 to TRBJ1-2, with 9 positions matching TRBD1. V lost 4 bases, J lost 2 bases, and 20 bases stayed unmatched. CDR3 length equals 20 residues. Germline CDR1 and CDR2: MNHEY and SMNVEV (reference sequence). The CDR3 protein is CASSSAPGFLGQGWNYGYTF. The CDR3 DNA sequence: TGTGCCAGCAGTTCGGCCCCTGGGTTTCTGGGACAGGGATGGAACTATGGCTACACCTTC.

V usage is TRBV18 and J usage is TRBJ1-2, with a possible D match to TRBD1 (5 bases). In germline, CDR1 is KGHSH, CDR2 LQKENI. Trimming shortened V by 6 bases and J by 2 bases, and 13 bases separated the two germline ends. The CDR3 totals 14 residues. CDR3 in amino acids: CASSFADKNYGYTF. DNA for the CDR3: TGTGCCAGCTCTTTCGCGGACAAGAACTATGGCTACACCTTC.

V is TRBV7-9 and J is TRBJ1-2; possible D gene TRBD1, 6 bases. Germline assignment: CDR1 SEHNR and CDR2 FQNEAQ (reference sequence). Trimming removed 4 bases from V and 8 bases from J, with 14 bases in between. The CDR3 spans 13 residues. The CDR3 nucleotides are TGTGCCAGCAGCTACAGGGATGGTGTGGGCTACACCTTC. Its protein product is CASSYRDGVGYTF.

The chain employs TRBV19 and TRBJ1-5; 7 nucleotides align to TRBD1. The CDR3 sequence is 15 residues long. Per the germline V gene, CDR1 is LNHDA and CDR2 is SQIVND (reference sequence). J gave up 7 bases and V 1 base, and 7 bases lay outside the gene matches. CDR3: CASSIAGGLGQPQHF. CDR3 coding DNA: TGTGCCAGTAGTATAGCAGGGGGGCTGGGCCAGCCCCAGCATTTT.

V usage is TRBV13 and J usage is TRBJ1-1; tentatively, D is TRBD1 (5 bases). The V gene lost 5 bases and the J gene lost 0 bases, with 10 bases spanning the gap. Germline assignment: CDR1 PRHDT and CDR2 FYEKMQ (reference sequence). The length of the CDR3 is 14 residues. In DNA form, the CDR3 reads TGTGCCAGCAGCCTCAGGGTTTTGAACACTGAAGCTTTCTTT. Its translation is CASSLRVLNTEAFF.

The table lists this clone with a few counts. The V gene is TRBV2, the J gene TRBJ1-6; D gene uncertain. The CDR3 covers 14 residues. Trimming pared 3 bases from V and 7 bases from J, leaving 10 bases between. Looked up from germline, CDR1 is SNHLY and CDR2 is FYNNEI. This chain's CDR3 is CASSDSVVNSPLHF. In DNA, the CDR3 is TGTGCCAGCAGTGATTCGGTGGTAAATTCACCCCTCCACTTT.

The CDR3 loop reads CASSLYRGKNIQYF. The CDR3 DNA is TGTGCCAGCAGTTTATACAGGGGCAAAAACATTCAGTACTTC. J is TRBJ2-4 and V is TRBV27, with 7 bases fitting TRBD1. There are 14 residues in the CDR3. V gave up 1 base and J gave up 3 bases; unmatched junction bases: 0. Germline CDR1 reads MNHEY; CDR2 reads SMNVEV (reference sequence).

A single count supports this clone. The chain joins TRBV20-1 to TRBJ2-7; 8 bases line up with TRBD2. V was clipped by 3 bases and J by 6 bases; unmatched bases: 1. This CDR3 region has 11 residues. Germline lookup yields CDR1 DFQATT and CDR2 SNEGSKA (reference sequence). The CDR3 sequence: CSASLAGEQYF. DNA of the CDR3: TGCAGTGCTAGTCTAGCGGGCGAGCAGTACTTC.

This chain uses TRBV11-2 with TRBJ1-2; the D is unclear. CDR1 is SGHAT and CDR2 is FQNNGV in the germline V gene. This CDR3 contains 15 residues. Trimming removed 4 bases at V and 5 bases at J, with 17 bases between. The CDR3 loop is CASSSTVGSPYGYTF. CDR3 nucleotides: TGTGCCAGCAGCTCAACAGTCGGCAGCCCTTATGGCTACACCTTC.

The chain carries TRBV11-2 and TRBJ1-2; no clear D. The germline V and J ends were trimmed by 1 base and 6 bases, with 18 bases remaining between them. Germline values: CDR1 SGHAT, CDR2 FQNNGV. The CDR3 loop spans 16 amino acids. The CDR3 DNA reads TGTGCCAGCAGCTTAGCCGGGGTTATAGGGCGTCATGGCTACACCTTC. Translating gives CASSLAGVIGRHGYTF. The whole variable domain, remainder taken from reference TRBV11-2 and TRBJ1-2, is EAGVAQSPRYKIIEKRQSVAFWCNPISGHATLYWYQQILGQGPKLLIQFQNNGVVDDSQLPKDRFSAERLKGVDSTLKIQPAKLEDSAVYLCASSLAGVIGRHGYTFGSGTRLTVV.

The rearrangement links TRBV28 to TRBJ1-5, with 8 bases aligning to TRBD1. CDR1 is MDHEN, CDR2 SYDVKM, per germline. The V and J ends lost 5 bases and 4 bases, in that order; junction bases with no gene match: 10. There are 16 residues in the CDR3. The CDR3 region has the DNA TGTGCCAGCAGTGCATCAGGGGGCCCAATTAATCAGCCCCAGCATTTT. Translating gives CASSASGGPINQPQHF.

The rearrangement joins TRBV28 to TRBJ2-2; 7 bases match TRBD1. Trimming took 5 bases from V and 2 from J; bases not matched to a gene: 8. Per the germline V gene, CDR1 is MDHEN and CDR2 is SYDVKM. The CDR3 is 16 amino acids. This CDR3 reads CASSRADRKNTGELFF. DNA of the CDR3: TGTGCCAGCAGTCGAGCGGACAGGAAAAACACCGGGGAGCTGTTTTTT.

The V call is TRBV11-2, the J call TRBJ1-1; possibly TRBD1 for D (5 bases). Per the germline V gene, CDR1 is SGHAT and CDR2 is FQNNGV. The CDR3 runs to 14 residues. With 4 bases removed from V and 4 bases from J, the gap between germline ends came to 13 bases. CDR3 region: CASSSRAGGTEAFF. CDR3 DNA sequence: TGTGCCAGCAGCTCCCGGGCGGGGGGCACTGAAGCTTTCTTT.